A selection of T cell receptor beta chains follows, all from one sample in a study of blood T cell repertoires in COVID-19. The table came from immunoSEQ multiplex PCR; TCRdb's copy has only in-frame clones and leaves some out. The sample contains about 100,000 clones, roughly 90% of which appear only once. What was sequenced was peripheral blood. These receptors were obtained from a woman in her fifties or sixties with acute or convalescent COVID-19. Both conserved end residues are part of each CDR3. A D gene is named only where the DNA matches it firmly. The size field is filled for only some rows; it gives once, few, many or a size class.

J,V,D,size,DNA,CDR3
TRBJ1-4,TRBV14,-,-,TGTGCCAGCAGCCTTCAGGGAGGTCCTGGGGAAAAACTGTTTTTT,CASSLQGGPGEKLFF
TRBJ1-5,TRBV29-1,TRBD1,-,TGCAGCGTACAGGGGGCTGGCAATCAGCCCCAGCATTTT,CSVQGAGNQPQHF
TRBJ2-5,TRBV18,TRBD1,few,TGTGCCAGCTCACCAAAAGGGGGCGGAGAGACCCAGTACTTC,CASSPKGGGETQYF
TRBJ1-1,TRBV28,-,once,TGTGCCAGCTTCACAGGGTCTATCACTGAAGCTTTCTTT,CASFTGSITEAFF
TRBJ1-6,TRBV6-1,TRBD1,-,TGTGCCAGCAGTGAAAAGTCAGGGGGGCAATCACCCCTCCACTTT,CASSEKSGGQSPLHF
TRBJ2-1,TRBV7-3,-,-,TGTGCCAGCAGCTTAGGTCCTATCAATGAGCAGTTCTTC,CASSLGPINEQFF
TRBJ2-3,TRBV5-1,TRBD2,-,TGCGCCAGCAGTTCTGCGGGACTAGACACAGATACGCAGTATTTT,CASSSAGLDTDTQYF
TRBJ1-2,TRBV21-1,-,-,TGTGCCACCGAGTCTGGGGGGAATGGCTACACCTTC,CATESGGNGYTF
TRBJ2-3,TRBV7-9,TRBD2,-,TGTGCCAGCAGCATCCACTCCGGGACTAGCGGGAGACATACGCAGTATTTT,CASSIHSGTSGRHTQYF
TRBJ1-5,TRBV30,-,-,TGTGCCTGGAGCCTGGGGGGGGTTAGCAATCAGCCCCAGCATTTT,CAWSLGGVSNQPQHF
TRBJ2-5,TRBV29-1,-,-,TGCAGCGTCGGGACTTCTAGAGAGACCCAGTACTTC,CSVGTSRETQYF
TRBJ1-2,TRBV29-1,-,-,TGCAGCGTAGAGCCCAGGGCCTATGGCTACACCTTC,CSVEPRAYGYTF
TRBJ2-1,TRBV7-2,TRBD2,-,TGTGCCAGCAGCTTGCGCGGGAGAGTAAATGAGCAGTTCTTC,CASSLRGRVNEQFF
TRBJ1-1,TRBV11-2,TRBD1,-,TGTGCCAGCAGCCTGGACAGGGCGGAGATGAACACTGAAGCTTTCTTT,CASSLDRAEMNTEAFF
TRBJ1-1,TRBV10-2,-,-,TGCGCCAGCCGGGTTGGGGCGGATAGCACTGAAGCTTTCTTT,CASRVGADSTEAFF
TRBJ1-4,TRBV27,-,once,TGTGCCAGCAGTTTATTATCAATAGGGGGGGTAAATGAAAAACTGTTTTTT,CASSLLSIGGVNEKLFF
TRBJ1-3,TRBV18,TRBD1,-,TGTGCCAGCTCACTACAGGGGATCTCTGGAAACACCATATATTTT,CASSLQGISGNTIYF
TRBJ1-1,TRBV5-1,-,-,TGCGCCAGCCGTCTACCGGGGAACACTGAAGCTTTCTTT,CASRLPGNTEAFF
TRBJ2-1,TRBV30,TRBD2,many,TGTGCCTGGAGTGCGGGGCTAGCGGTAAATGAGCAGTTCTTC,CAWSAGLAVNEQFF
TRBJ2-1,TRBV6-5,-,once,TGTGCCAGCAGTCGGACAGTTTCCTACAATGAGCAGTTCTTC,CASSRTVSYNEQFF
TRBJ1-2,TRBV15,TRBD1,-,TGTGCCACCAGCAGAGATGGGACAGGGGACGGCTACACCTTC,CATSRDGTGDGYTF
TRBJ1-5,TRBV25-1,-,-,TGTGCCAGCAGCCCCGGGGGAAATCAGCCCCAGCATTTT,CASSPGGNQPQHF
TRBJ2-1,TRBV6-5,-,-,TGTGCCAGCAGTTACTCGAGGGTTTACAATGAGCAGTTCTTC,CASSYSRVYNEQFF
TRBJ2-5,TRBV19,TRBD2,-,TGTGCCAGTAGTGGGCTAGCGGGAGTCAGAGAGACCCAGTACTTC,CASSGLAGVRETQYF
TRBJ1-6,TRBV19,TRBD1,-,TGTGCCAGTAGTTACGGACAGGGGAATTCACCCCTCCACTTT,CASSYGQGNSPLHF
TRBJ1-1,TRBV12-3/TRBV12-4,-,-,TGTGCCAGCAGTTTCGCAGGCCCCACTGAAGCTTTCTTT,CASSFAGPTEAFF
TRBJ2-3,TRBV7-6,-,-,TGTGCCAGCAGCTTAGCGGTTGGCGGGACGCTACAAAATACGCAGTATTTT,CASSLAVGGTLQNTQYF
TRBJ1-2,TRBV18,-,-,TGTGCCAGCTCACCACTGGACAGCTTCGGGGTCAACTATGGCTACACCTTC,CASSPLDSFGVNYGYTF
TRBJ2-1,TRBV5-5,-,-,TGTGCCAGCAGCCCGGGACTTTACAATGAGCAGTTCTTC,CASSPGLYNEQFF
TRBJ1-2,TRBV11-2,-,-,TGTGCCAGCAGCCCTAATAGTTACAACTATGGCTACACCTTC,CASSPNSYNYGYTF
TRBJ1-1,TRBV28,-,-,TGTGCCAGCAAGGAGGGATTCGTGAACACTGAAGCTTTCTTT,CASKEGFVNTEAFF
TRBJ2-3,TRBV24-1,-,-,TGTGCCACCAGTGTAACAGGGCCCTCTACAGATACGCAGTATTTT,CATSVTGPSTDTQYF
TRBJ1-1,TRBV12-3/TRBV12-4,-,-,TGTGCCAGCAGTTTAGGCTCCCAGAGGGCTTTCTTT,CASSLGSQRAFF
TRBJ1-2,TRBV6-5,-,-,TGTGCCAGCTCTGACAGGTCTGGCTATGGCTACACCTTC,CASSDRSGYGYTF
TRBJ2-4,TRBV27,TRBD1,-,TGTGCCAGCAGCCAACAGGGGGCGCGGGGAAACATTCAGTACTTC,CASSQQGARGNIQYF
TRBJ1-3,TRBV2,-,-,TGTGCCAGCAGCGTCTTTACAATCTCTGGAAACACCATATATTTT,CASSVFTISGNTIYF
TRBJ2-1,TRBV30,TRBD2,-,TGTGCCTGGAGTGCAATGGTGCTAACTAGCGGGGCCTCCTACAATGAGCAGTTCTTC,CAWSAMVLTSGASYNEQFF
TRBJ1-2,TRBV30,TRBD1,-,TGTGCCTGGGGCCGGACAGGGCGTAATGGCTACACCTTC,CAWGRTGRNGYTF
TRBJ2-2,TRBV7-2,TRBD2,-,TGTGCCAGCAGCTTTAGCGGGACCGGGGAGCTGTTTTTT,CASSFSGTGELFF
TRBJ1-4,TRBV6-5,-,-,TGTGCCAGCAGGGCGGGCCTTGCAACTAATGAAAAACTGTTTTTT,CASRAGLATNEKLFF
TRBJ2-1,TRBV19,-,-,TGTGCCAGTAGTATTCGGGGGGCTAGCTCCTACAATGAGCAGTTCTTC,CASSIRGASSYNEQFF
TRBJ1-5,TRBV6-2/TRBV6-3,-,-,TGTGCCAGCAGGCCTACAGGTAGCAATCAGCCCCAGCATTTT,CASRPTGSNQPQHF
TRBJ2-5,TRBV4-2,TRBD2,-,TGTGCCAGCCGGGGGACTAGCGGGGGTCTCCAAGAGACCCAGTACTTC,CASRGTSGGLQETQYF
TRBJ1-2,TRBV6-5,-,-,TGTGCCAGCAGCCCCGGACGAGGAGGAGACACCTTC,CASSPGRGGDTF
TRBJ1-1,TRBV30,TRBD1,-,TGTGCCTGGAGTGTACGTCGATCGACCGGGACAGGAGGGATAACTGAAGCTTTCTTT,CAWSVRRSTGTGGITEAFF
TRBJ2-1,TRBV9,TRBD1,-,TGTGCCAGCAGCGAAGGCCTGGGACAGGGGGATGAGCAGTTCTTC,CASSEGLGQGDEQFF
TRBJ2-2,TRBV27,-,few,TGTGCCAGCAGTTGGCAGGGGTCAGCCGGGGAGCTGTTTTTT,CASSWQGSAGELFF
TRBJ1-2,TRBV3-1/TRBV3-2,-,-,TGTGCCAGCAGCCCCGGGGGAAGGGGATCGGGCTATGGCTACACCTTC,CASSPGGRGSGYGYTF
TRBJ2-1,TRBV4-1,TRBD1,-,TGCGCCAGCAGCCAAGCCGGGACAGCAGTATACAATGAGCAGTTCTTC,CASSQAGTAVYNEQFF
TRBJ1-1,TRBV29-1,-,-,TGCAGCGCGGACTCGGGGGAAGCTTTCTTT,CSADSGEAFF
TRBJ1-1,TRBV20-1,-,-,TGCAGTGCTAGTCGAGCAGGGATGAACACTGAAGCTTTCTTT,CSASRAGMNTEAFF
TRBJ2-7,TRBV4-2,TRBD2,-,TGTGCCAGCAGCCCAGGCGGCGGGAGCTCCTACGAGCAGTACTTC,CASSPGGGSSYEQYF
TRBJ1-4,TRBV5-1,-,-,TGCGCCAGCAGCTTTGGAGAGGCTGGTGAAAAACTGTTTTTT,CASSFGEAGEKLFF
TRBJ2-1,TRBV6-5,TRBD2,few,TGTGCCAGCTCGAAAGTAGCGGGACACAATGAGCAGTTCTTC,CASSKVAGHNEQFF
TRBJ2-1,TRBV4-2,TRBD2,-,TGTGCCACCCGTGGCGGGAGCTCCTACAATGAGCAGTTCTTC,CATRGGSSYNEQFF
TRBJ2-1,TRBV28,-,-,TGTGCCAGCAGTTTGGGGGTCGGGGGACTTAGTTCCAATGAGCAGTTCTTC,CASSLGVGGLSSNEQFF
TRBJ2-1,TRBV11-3,TRBD1,-,TGTGCCAGCAGCTTCGGACAGGGGAGCAATGAGCAGTTCTTC,CASSFGQGSNEQFF